This paragraph covers one T cell receptor beta chain sequence. Antigen: not known. Clones were read by immunoSEQ multiplex PCR, and TCRdb kept only the in-frame ones, dropping some. The data hold about 95,000 clones, with approximately 85% observed a single time. These data come from a study of radiotherapy plus CTLA-4 blockade in lung cancer. Study results and caveats: Radiotherapy was combined with ipilimumab, and tumor-derived TCR clones then expanded in blood.

Germline V gene lookup returns CDR1 WNHNN and CDR2 SYGVQD (reference sequence). The CDR3 is 16 residues long. V shed 7 bases and J 3 bases; nucleotides not matched to a gene: 12. The genes are TRBV10-1 and TRBJ2-3; 8 bases map to TRBD1. This specimen was peripheral blood, taken from a patient treated with radiotherapy plus ipilimumab. The receptor's source is a human donor with non-small cell lung cancer who had a partial response to radiotherapy plus ipilimumab. This CDR3 is CASTITDREKTDTQYF. DNA of the CDR3: TGCGCCAGCACAATTACGGACAGGGAAAAGACAGATACGCAGTATTTT.